This T cell receptor beta chain was observed in a study of T-cell reconstitution after alpha-beta-depleted transplantation in children. CDR1 and CDR2 (germline): SGDLS, YYNGEE. The junction had 12 bases not matched to a gene; V was cut back by 3 bases and J by 0 bases. The CDR3 sequence is 18 residues long. For TCRbeta, the library was prepared with unique molecular identifiers. TCRdb re-derived calls from the PCR reads in MiXCR, one entry per CDR3 protein. This table has about 830,000 distinct CDR3 sequences, less than 20% appearing once. The chain couples TRBV9 to TRBJ1-1, with 9 bases matching TRBD1. Sequenced here: PBMCs, mostly from graft donor cells, sampled 360 days after TCRalphabeta/CD19-depleted stem cell transplant. The receptor comes from a male patient between 10 and 17 years old who had a stem cell transplant for acute lymphoblastic leukemia, so the T cells may come from the graft donor. CDR3 protein: CASSAGQGTFLLNTEAFF. For the CDR3, the DNA is TGTGCCAGCAGCGCGGGACAGGGAACCTTTCTTTTGAACACTGAAGCTTTCTTT.